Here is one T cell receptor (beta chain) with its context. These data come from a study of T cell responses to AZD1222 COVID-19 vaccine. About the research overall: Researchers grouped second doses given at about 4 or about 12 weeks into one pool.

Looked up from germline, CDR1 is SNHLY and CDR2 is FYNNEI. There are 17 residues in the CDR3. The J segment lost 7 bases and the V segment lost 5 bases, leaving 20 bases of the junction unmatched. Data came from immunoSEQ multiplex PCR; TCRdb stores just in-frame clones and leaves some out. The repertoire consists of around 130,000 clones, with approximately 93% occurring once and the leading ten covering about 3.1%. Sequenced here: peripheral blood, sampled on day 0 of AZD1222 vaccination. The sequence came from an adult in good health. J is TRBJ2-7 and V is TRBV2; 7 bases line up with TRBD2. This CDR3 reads CASSFISGTGGAGEQYF. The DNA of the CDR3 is TGTGCCAGCAGTTTTATCTCCGGGACTGGAGGAGCGGGGGAGCAGTACTTC.